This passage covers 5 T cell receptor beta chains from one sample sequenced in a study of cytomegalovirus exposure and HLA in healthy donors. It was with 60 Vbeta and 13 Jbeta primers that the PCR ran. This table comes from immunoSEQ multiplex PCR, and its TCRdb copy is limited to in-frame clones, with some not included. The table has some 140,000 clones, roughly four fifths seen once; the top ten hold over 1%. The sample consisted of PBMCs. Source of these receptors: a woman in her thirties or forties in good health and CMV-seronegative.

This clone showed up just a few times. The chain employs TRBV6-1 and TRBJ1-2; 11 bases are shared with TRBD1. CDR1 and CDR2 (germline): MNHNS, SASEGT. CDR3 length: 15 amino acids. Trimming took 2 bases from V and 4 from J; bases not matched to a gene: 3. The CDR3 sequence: CASSEWGTGGYGYTF. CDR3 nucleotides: TGTGCCAGCAGTGAATGGGGGACAGGGGGCTATGGCTACACCTTC.

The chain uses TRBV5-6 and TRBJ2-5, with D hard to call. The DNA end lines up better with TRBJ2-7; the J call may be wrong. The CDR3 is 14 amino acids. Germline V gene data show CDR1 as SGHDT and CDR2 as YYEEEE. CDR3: CASSRPLSSYEQYF. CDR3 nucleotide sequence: TGTGCCAGCAGCCGACCTCTTAGCTCCTACGAGCAGTACTTC.

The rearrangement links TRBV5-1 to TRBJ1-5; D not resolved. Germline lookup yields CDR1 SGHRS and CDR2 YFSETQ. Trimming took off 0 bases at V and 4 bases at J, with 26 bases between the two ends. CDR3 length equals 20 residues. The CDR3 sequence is CASSLVAGGWSTVRNQPQHF. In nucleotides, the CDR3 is TGCGCCAGCAGCTTGGTCGCGGGAGGGTGGTCGACCGTTAGGAATCAGCCCCAGCATTTT.

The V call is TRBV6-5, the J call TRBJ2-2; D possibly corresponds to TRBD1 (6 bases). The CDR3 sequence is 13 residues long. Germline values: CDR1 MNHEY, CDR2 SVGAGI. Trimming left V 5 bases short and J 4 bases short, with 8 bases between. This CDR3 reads CASSAGVTGELFF. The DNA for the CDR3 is TGTGCCAGCAGTGCAGGGGTCACCGGGGAGCTGTTTTTT.

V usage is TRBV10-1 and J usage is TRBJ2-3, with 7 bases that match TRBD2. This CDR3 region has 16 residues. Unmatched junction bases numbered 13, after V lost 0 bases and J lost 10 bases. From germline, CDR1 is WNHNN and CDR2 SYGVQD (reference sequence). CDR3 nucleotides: TGCGCCAGCAGTGAGTCGGCAGCGGGACTCCTCTGTGCGCAGTATTTT. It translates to CASSESAAGLLCAQYF.